This is a list of T cell receptor beta chains from one sample in a study of CD8+CD57+ T cells in acquired aplastic anemia. TCRdb itself ran the reads through MiXCR, one entry per CDR3 protein. Counted here are roughly 260,000 distinct CDR3 sequences, 40% to 50% occurring once; the ten biggest clones make up 6.5% to 8%. The specimen was sorted CD4+, CD8+, or CD8+CD57+ T cells (not recorded which) from PBMCs. The receptor source for this set is a human donor with aplastic anemia. Both conserved end residues are part of each CDR3. The D gene is left open where the match is weak. The size of a clone is reported for some rows only, either as once, few or many, or as a class for expanded clones.

J	V	D	size	DNA	CDR3
TRBJ2-7	TRBV5-6	NA	many	TGTGCCAGCAGCCCCCCCTACGAGCAGTACTTC	CASSPPYEQYF
TRBJ2-7	TRBV2	NA	NA	TGTGCCAGCAGTTTTACGGTTGGGGTTTACGAGCAGTACTTC	CASSFTVGVYEQYF
TRBJ2-5	TRBV4-1	NA	many	TGCGCCAGCAGCCAAGGCGGGTCAGAGACCCAGTACTTC	CASSQGGSETQYF
TRBJ1-1	TRBV25-1	NA	NA	TGTGCCAGCAGTGAAAATCGACCGGACAACACTGAAGCTTTCTTT	CASSENRPDNTEAFF
TRBJ2-3	TRBV29-1	NA	once	TGCAGCGTTGGAGGGGGGGCAAATACGCAGTATTTT	CSVGGGANTQYF
TRBJ2-7	TRBV20-1	TRBD1	many	TGCAGTGCCCGGACAGGGGGGCAGTACTTC	CSARTGGQYF
TRBJ2-1	TRBV4-1	NA	many	TGCGCCAGCAGCCAAGGTCCCGAGCAGTTCTTC	CASSQGPEQFF
TRBJ2-2	TRBV6-5	NA	NA	TGTGCCAGCAGTTACGAAGGGGAGCTGTTTTTT	CASSYEGELFF
TRBJ2-2	TRBV7-9	NA	many	TGTGCCAGCAGCCCCGAAGGACGAAACACCGGGGAGCTGTTTTTT	CASSPEGRNTGELFF
TRBJ1-6	TRBV3-2	NA	NA	TGTGCCAGCAGCCTCGGACAGGAGGATAATTCACCCCTCCACTTT	CASSLGQEDNSPLHF
TRBJ2-7	TRBV14	TRBD1	NA	TGTGCCAGCAGTCCCGACAGGGGGCACTCCTACGAGCAGTACTTC	CASSPDRGHSYEQYF
TRBJ2-7	TRBV5-6	NA	NA	TGTGCCAGCAGCTGGGGGCAGGGGTCCTACGAGCAGTACTTC	CASSWGQGSYEQYF
TRBJ2-7	TRBV24-1	TRBD1	many	TGTGCCACCCGGACAGGGGGAGTCTCCTACGAGCAGTACTTC	CATRTGGVSYEQYF
TRBJ2-7	TRBV7-9	NA	few	TGTGCCAGCAGTTCAAGAGACGGCTACGAGCAGTACTTC	CASSSRDGYEQYF
TRBJ2-3	TRBV15	TRBD2	NA	TGTGCCACCAGCAGACTAGCGGGAGACGCAGATACGCAGTATTTT	CATSRLAGDADTQYF
TRBJ1-5	TRBV6-6	NA	many	TGTGCCAGCAGCCCCACAGGGACCGGTAGTCAGCCCCAGCATTTT	CASSPTGTGSQPQHF
TRBJ2-1	TRBV10-3	NA	many	TGTGCCATCGGTAAGGGGGGCCGATACAATGAGCAGTTCTTC	CAIGKGGRYNEQFF
TRBJ2-5	TRBV7-7	TRBD2	NA	TGTGCCAGCAGCCCTGGCCGGGGGGGCGGGGAGACCCAGTACTTC	CASSPGRGGGETQYF
TRBJ2-7	TRBV5-1	NA	many	TGCGCCAGCACGGGGCAGGGGTTCTCCTACGAGCAGTACTTC	CASTGQGFSYEQYF
TRBJ2-3	TRBV10-3	NA	NA	TGTGCCATCAGACCTGACAACACAGATACGCAGTATTTT	CAIRPDNTDTQYF
TRBJ2-7	TRBV10-3	TRBD2	many	TGTGCCATCAGTGAGTCCAGGTGGTTTAGCGGGTCCTGGGAGCAGTACTTC	CAISESRWFSGSWEQYF
TRBJ2-7	TRBV7-2	TRBD2	NA	TGTGCCAGCAGCCCGCGACTAGCGGGAGGCCGGGAGCAGTACTTC	CASSPRLAGGREQYF
TRBJ1-5	TRBV9	NA	NA	TGTGCCAGCGGCGCGCACAGGGATAGCAATCAGCCCCAGCATTTT	CASGAHRDSNQPQHF
TRBJ1-2	TRBV9	NA	many	TGTGCCAGCAGCGTAGCTATGGGAGTAGAGTATGGCTACACCTTC	CASSVAMGVEYGYTF